This TCR beta chain was captured in a study of immune characterization of retroperitoneal liposarcoma. TCRdb redid the calling of the PCR reads with MiXCR, one entry per CDR3 protein. Among around 3,200 distinct CDR3 sequences, roughly 40% were seen once, and the ten largest hold approximately 40%. This clonotype is classed as large (0.1 to 1%). Germline V lookup: CDR1 SGHTA, CDR2 FQGNSA. The V and J ends lost 1 base and 6 bases respectively, with 14 bases between them. This CDR3 comprises 15 residues. The clonotype originates from a male donor with retroperitoneal liposarcoma. The rearrangement uses TRBV7-2 and TRBJ2-3; D is perhaps TRBD2 (5 bases). Specimen: tumor tissue. DNA for the CDR3: TGTGCCAGCAGCTTAGGGGCGGGTGAGGCCGATACGCAGTATTTT. Translating gives CASSLGAGEADTQYF.